The 32 T cell receptor beta chains below were found in one sample sequenced in a study of early T cells in non-severe SARS-CoV-2 infection. TCRdb redid the calling of the 5' RACE reads with MiXCR, one entry per CDR3 protein. The sample consists of more than 65,000 distinct CDR3 sequences, approximately 13% of them appearing once. Material: whole blood. These receptors all stem from an adult who was a healthcare worker with PCR-confirmed SARS-CoV-2 infection or an uninfected control (not recorded which).

This clonotype was counted ten times or more. V gene TRBV5-1 combines with J gene TRBJ1-2; no definite D call. Germline V gene data show CDR1 as SGHRS and CDR2 as YFSETQ. There are 14 residues in the CDR3. V lost 0 bases to trimming and J lost 6 bases, with 12 bases between them. CDR3 sequence (DNA): TGCGCCAGCAGCTTGGAATGGGGATCGGATGGCTACACCTTC. Protein: CASSLEWGSDGYTF.

This clonotype was counted many times. The chain uses TRBV5-1 and TRBJ2-1; D is possibly TRBD1 (6 bases). Trimming removed 4 bases at V and 0 bases at J, with 14 bases between. CDR1 is SGHRS, CDR2 YFSETQ, per germline. The CDR3 is 16 amino acids. CDR3 sequence reads: CASSRSGHSSYNEQFF. The CDR3 DNA sequence: TGCGCCAGCAGCCGTTCGGGACACAGCTCCTACAATGAGCAGTTCTTC.

At least ten counts were recorded for this clonotype. The chain carries TRBV11-2 and TRBJ2-1; 10 bases line up with TRBD2. The V gene end was trimmed by 1 base and the J gene end by 1 base; junction bases not matched to a gene: 7. The CDR3 covers 18 residues. Germline CDR1 reads SGHAT; CDR2 reads FQNNGV. The CDR3 loop reads CASSLVTSGDLSYNEQFF. The CDR3 DNA follows: TGTGCCAGCAGCTTAGTCACTAGCGGGGACCTTTCCTACAATGAGCAGTTCTTC. The complete variable domain, with remaining parts taken from reference TRBV11-2 and TRBJ2-1, reads EAGVAQSPRYKIIEKRQSVAFWCNPISGHATLYWYQQILGQGPKLLIQFQNNGVVDDSQLPKDRFSAERLKGVDSTLKIQPAKLEDSAVYLCASSLVTSGDLSYNEQFFGPGTRLTVL.

This clonotype was counted ten times or more. This sequence joins TRBV6-6 and TRBJ1-1; D is uncertain. Germline CDR1 is MNHNY and CDR2 is SVGAGI (reference sequence). The CDR3 is 12 amino acids. V gave up 7 bases and J gave up 6 bases, with 12 bases separating them. The CDR3 bases are TGTGCCAGCAATGGGGAAGAGGCTGAAGCTTTCTTT. Protein sequence: CASNGEEAEAFF.

This clonotype showed up many times. The chain couples TRBV5-1 to TRBJ2-2; 8 bases are a match to TRBD1. Per germline, CDR1 SGHRS and CDR2 YFSETQ. V lost 5 bases, J lost 1 base, and 13 bases stayed unmatched. The CDR3 contains 18 residues. CDR3 amino acids: CASSSGTGPRGNTGELFF. The CDR3 DNA sequence: TGCGCCAGCAGTTCCGGGACAGGACCCAGGGGGAACACCGGGGAGCTGTTTTTT.

This clonotype was seen ten or more times. The chain employs TRBV7-9 and TRBJ2-7; weak D call: TRBD2 (5 bases). Germline V lookup: CDR1 SEHNR, CDR2 FQNEAQ (reference sequence). There are 14 residues in the CDR3. The V end was cut by 4 bases, the J end by 2 bases, with 12 bases between. CDR3 sequence reads: CASSYGMKPYEQYF. CDR3 nucleotides: TGTGCCAGCAGCTACGGGATGAAGCCCTACGAGCAGTACTTC.

The CDR3 nucleotides read TGTGCCAGCTCACCACCTCCAGAGGGCAATGAGCAGTTCTTC. Its protein product is CASSPPPEGNEQFF. The chain has TRBV18 and TRBJ2-1; tentative D call: TRBD2 (5 bases). The V gene lost 0 bases and the J gene lost 6 bases, with 9 bases spanning the gap. Germline V gene data show CDR1 as KGHSH and CDR2 as LQKENI. This CDR3 comprises 14 residues.

In this sample, this clonotype turned up many times. The genes are TRBV9 and TRBJ1-2; D remains ambiguous. V was shortened by 4 bases and J by 8 bases, with 24 bases between the two germline ends. This CDR3 contains 16 residues. Germline V gene sequence: CDR1 SGDLS, CDR2 YYNGEE. For the CDR3, the DNA is TGTGCCAGCAGCCGAGGCCACCGGGAGCCAAACGGGGGCTACACCTTC. Its protein product is CASSRGHREPNGGYTF.

The chain recombines TRBV19 with TRBJ1-5, with 7 bases fitting TRBD1. This CDR3 spans 16 amino acids. The junction had 8 bases not matched to a gene; V was cut back by 5 bases and J by 1 base. CDR1 and CDR2 (germline): LNHDA, SQIVND (reference sequence). CDR3 amino acids: CASSPLQGVSNQPQHF. The CDR3 nucleotides read TGTGCCAGTAGTCCTCTCCAGGGGGTGAGCAATCAGCCCCAGCATTTT.

This clonotype was seen many times. V and J are TRBV10-1 and TRBJ2-3; D might be TRBD1 (6 bases). Trimming pared 6 bases from V and 6 bases from J, leaving 16 bases between. The CDR3 spans 14 residues. Germline CDR1 reads WNHNN; CDR2 reads SYGVQD (reference sequence). In DNA, the CDR3 is TGCGCCAGCAGAGGCCAGGACAGCCATGATACGCAGTATTTT. Residues: CASRGQDSHDTQYF.

This clonotype was recorded at least ten times. J is TRBJ2-7 and V is TRBV29-1; D possibly matches TRBD1 or TRBD2 (5 bases each). This CDR3 is built from 11 residues. Germline V gives CDR1 SQVTM, CDR2 ANQGSEA. Trimming cost V 6 bases and J 3 bases, with 9 bases left between them. CDR3 nucleotide sequence: TGCAGCGTCGGGACGGACTACGAGCAGTACTTC. Its protein product is CSVGTDYEQYF.

The table lists this clonotype with many counts. The rearrangement links TRBV6-5 to TRBJ2-6; D possibly uses TRBD1 or TRBD2 (5 bases each). The V gene's germline CDR1 is MNHEY and CDR2 SVGAGI. CDR3 length: 16 residues. Trimming removed 2 bases at V and 0 bases at J, with 8 bases between. The CDR3: CASSYRGDSGANVLTF. The CDR3 DNA follows: TGTGCCAGCAGTTACCGAGGGGACTCTGGGGCCAACGTCCTGACTTTC.

This clonotype was counted only a few times. The genes are TRBV6-2 or TRBV6-3 and TRBJ1-6; D not resolved. The V end lost 0 bases, the J end lost 7 bases, and 7 bases lay between the germline ends. Per germline, CDR1 MNHEY and CDR2 SVGEGT. The CDR3 is made up of 14 amino acids. Written as DNA, the CDR3 is TGTGCCAGCAGTTACTCGATCGCGAATTCACCCCTCCACTTT. It specifies CASSYSIANSPLHF.

This clonotype has ten or more counts. V and J are TRBV7-2 and TRBJ2-3; TRBD2 is a possible D gene (7 bases). V gave up 5 bases and J gave up 8 bases, with 23 bases separating them. Germline CDR1 is SGHTA and CDR2 is FQGNSA. The CDR3 runs 16 residues. CDR3 nucleotide sequence: TGTGCCAGCAGCCTGAAAGGGGGGGGACCTATGGGTACGCAGTATTTT. This encodes CASSLKGGGPMGTQYF.

At least ten counts were recorded for this clonotype. The rearrangement joins TRBV10-3 to TRBJ2-3; D possibly uses TRBD1 or TRBD2 (5 bases each). Trimming pared 4 bases from V and 0 bases from J, leaving 11 bases between. CDR1 and CDR2 (germline): ENHRY, SYGVKD. CDR3 size: 15 residues. The CDR3 loop is CAISAGTESTDTQYF. The CDR3 coding sequence is TGTGCCATCAGTGCCGGGACGGAAAGCACAGATACGCAGTATTTT.

This clonotype was seen many times. V gene TRBV10-3 combines with J gene TRBJ2-7; 8 positions agree with TRBD1. The CDR3 has 16 residues. The germline V gene has CDR1 ENHRY and CDR2 SYGVKD. V lost 4 bases and J lost 1; bases outside the gene matches: 9. The CDR3 spells CAISGAGTGLSYEQYF. The CDR3 region has the DNA TGTGCCATCAGTGGAGCCGGGACAGGTCTGTCCTACGAGCAGTACTTC.

This chain uses TRBV7-9 with TRBJ2-6, with 9 bases identical to TRBD1. Germline V gene data show CDR1 as SEHNR and CDR2 as FQNEAQ (reference sequence). CDR3 length: 19 residues. Trimming took 5 bases from V and 0 from J; bases not matched to a gene: 11. The CDR3 DNA reads TGTGCCAGCAGCGACCCGGGACAGGGACTTAACTCTGGGGCCAACGTCCTGACTTTC. The encoded protein is CASSDPGQGLNSGANVLTF.

Ten or more counts support this clonotype. The rearrangement uses TRBV4-2 and TRBJ1-5, with TRBD1 identical over 7 bases. Germline CDR1 LGHNA, CDR2 YNFKEQ. V shed 3 bases and J 2 bases; nucleotides not matched to a gene: 4. There are 15 residues in the CDR3. CDR3 amino acids: CASSQQGVGNQPQHF. The CDR3 DNA reads as TGTGCCAGCAGCCAGCAGGGGGTCGGCAATCAGCCCCAGCATTTT.

This clonotype was picked up a small number of times. The genes are TRBV28 and TRBJ2-1, with unresolved D. V shed 5 bases and J shed 0 bases, with 11 bases lying between them. From germline, CDR1 is MDHEN and CDR2 SYDVKM. This CDR3 spans 15 amino acids. The CDR3 sequence is CASSLLQVSYNEQFF. CDR3 in DNA: TGTGCCAGCAGTCTTCTTCAGGTCTCCTACAATGAGCAGTTCTTC.

This clonotype was counted ten times or more. The chain's CDR3 is CASGYRGNEQFF. Here the CDR3 DNA reads TGTGCCAGCGGCTACAGGGGGAATGAGCAGTTCTTC. The chain has TRBV5-6 and TRBJ2-1, with 8 bases lining up with TRBD1. Germline-derived CDR1 and CDR2 are SGHDT and YYEEEE. The CDR3 has 12 residues. V gave up 7 bases and J gave up 7 bases; unmatched junction bases: 4. Based on the CDR3 plus reference TRBV5-6 and TRBJ2-1, the full variable domain is DAGVTQSPTHLIKTRGQQVTLRCSPKSGHDTVSWYQQALGQGPQFIFQYYEEEERQRGNFPDRFSGHQFPNYSSELNVNALLLGDSALYLCASGYRGNEQFFGPGTRLTVL.

This clonotype was found many times. This chain links TRBV11-2 with TRBJ2-3; D is uncertain. Germline assignment: CDR1 SGHAT and CDR2 FQNNGV. This CDR3 is built from 14 residues. V lost 0 bases and J 5 bases, leaving 9 bases between the germline ends. The CDR3 DNA follows: TGTGCCAGCAGCTTAGACGGCTATGGAGATACGCAGTATTTT. Translating it yields CASSLDGYGDTQYF.

CDR3 amino acids: CASSLVLAGVWQFF. CDR3 coding DNA: TGTGCCAGCAGCTTGGTGCTAGCGGGAGTCTGGCAGTTCTTC. This chain links TRBV28 with TRBJ2-1, with TRBD2 matching over 10 bases. V dropped 6 bases and J dropped 12; count of bases not matched to a gene: 11. In germline, CDR1 is MDHEN, CDR2 SYDVKM. The CDR3 sequence is 14 residues long.

The genes are TRBV27 and TRBJ2-7; D is uncertain. V shed 4 bases and J shed 0 bases, with 7 bases lying between them. The germline V gene has CDR1 MNHEY and CDR2 SMNVEV (reference sequence). This CDR3 has 13 residues. The CDR3 is CASSYLSSYEQYF. CDR3 nucleotide sequence: TGTGCCAGCAGTTACCTCTCCTCCTACGAGCAGTACTTC.

There are many counts of this clonotype. CDR3 region: CASSEAWGRTEAFF. As DNA, the CDR3 is TGTGCCAGCAGTGAAGCCTGGGGCAGGACTGAAGCTTTCTTT. J is TRBJ1-1 and V is TRBV25-1; D possibly corresponds to TRBD1 (5 bases). The ends were cut back, 2 bases at V and 5 bases at J, with 12 bases in the middle. Germline V lookup: CDR1 MGHDK, CDR2 SYGVNS. The CDR3 sequence is 14 residues long.

In this sample, this clonotype turned up many times. The chain has TRBV29-1 and TRBJ2-7; 7 nucleotides match TRBD2. V lost 6 bases and J lost 6; bases outside the gene matches: 11. Germline lookup yields CDR1 SQVTM and CDR2 ANQGSEA. The CDR3 extends over 13 amino acids. This CDR3 is CSVLQGGGVEQYF. The CDR3 DNA reads TGCAGCGTGCTCCAGGGCGGGGGAGTCGAGCAGTACTTC.

This clonotype appeared many times. This chain connects TRBV28 to TRBJ2-6; D perhaps matches TRBD2 (5 bases). CDR1 MDHEN and CDR2 SYDVKM come from the germline V gene. V was pared by 8 bases and J by 0 bases, with 20 bases between. The CDR3 spans 18 residues. Here the CDR3 reads CASQRGYRLSSGANVLTF. As DNA, the CDR3 is TGTGCCAGCCAACGCGGGTACAGATTAAGCTCTGGGGCCAACGTCCTGACTTTC.

This clonotype was seen ten or more times. The chain carries TRBV30 and TRBJ1-5, with 7 bases matching TRBD1. V lost 4 bases to trimming and J lost 4 bases; unmatched junction nucleotides: 7. CDR1 is GTSNPN and CDR2 is SVGIG in the germline V gene (reference sequence). The CDR3 has 14 amino acids. CDR3: CAWTRQGGNQPQHF. The CDR3, as DNA: TGTGCCTGGACCCGACAGGGAGGTAATCAGCCCCAGCATTTT.

In its sample, this clonotype was seen many times. DNA of the CDR3: TGCGCCAGCAGCTTGACTAGCGGGGCCACAGATACGCAGTATTTT. Its protein is CASSLTSGATDTQYF. The J gene is TRBJ2-3, the V gene TRBV5-1, with TRBD2 identical over 10 bases. The CDR3 runs 15 residues. The germline CDR1 and CDR2 sequences are SGHRS and YFSETQ. The V and J ends lost 1 base and 2 bases, in that order; junction bases with no gene match: 1.

This clonotype was observed many times. The chain recombines TRBV7-2 with TRBJ2-1; D gene ambiguous. Trimming shortened V by 4 bases and J by 9 bases, and 13 bases separated the two germline ends. Germline assignment: CDR1 SGHTA and CDR2 FQGNSA. The CDR3 spans 13 residues. In DNA form, the CDR3 reads TGTGCCAGCAGCTCCATGCCAGGCAGTGAGCAGTTCTTC. Its translation is CASSSMPGSEQFF. Using reference TRBV7-2 and TRBJ2-1 for the parts outside the CDR3, the full variable domain is GAGVSQSPSNKVTEKGKDVELRCDPISGHTALYWYRQSLGQGLEFLIYFQGNSAPDKSGLPSDRFSAERTGGSVSTLTIQRTQQEDSAVYLCASSSMPGSEQFFGPGTRLTVL.

There are many counts of this clonotype. The chain combines TRBV28 with TRBJ1-2, with 7 bases that match TRBD1. Germline trimming cut 7 bases from V and 2 bases from J; bases unmatched to any gene: 4. CDR1 is MDHEN and CDR2 is SYDVKM in the germline V gene. The CDR3 length is 13 residues. Here the CDR3 reads CASTGQINYGYTF. The CDR3 coding sequence is TGTGCCAGCACGGGACAGATAAACTATGGCTACACCTTC.

There are many counts of this clonotype. This rearrangement joins TRBV7-9 to TRBJ2-5, with D hard to call. Germline V gives CDR1 SEHNR, CDR2 FQNEAQ (reference sequence). This CDR3 has 15 amino acids. V was pared by 1 base and J by 1 base, with 10 bases between. The CDR3 region is CASSLDMTTQETQYF. The CDR3 nucleotides are TGTGCCAGCAGCTTAGATATGACAACCCAAGAGACCCAGTACTTC.

As to this clonotype: This may stem from a read error, because a much larger clone lies one nucleotide away. The chain couples TRBV2 to TRBJ2-7; D uncertain. CDR1 SNHLY and CDR2 FYNNEI come from the germline V gene. CDR3 length: 13 residues. The CDR3 region is CVSSELARNEQYF. CDR3 bases: TGTGTCAGCAGTGAACTGGCTCGCAACGAGCAGTACTTC.